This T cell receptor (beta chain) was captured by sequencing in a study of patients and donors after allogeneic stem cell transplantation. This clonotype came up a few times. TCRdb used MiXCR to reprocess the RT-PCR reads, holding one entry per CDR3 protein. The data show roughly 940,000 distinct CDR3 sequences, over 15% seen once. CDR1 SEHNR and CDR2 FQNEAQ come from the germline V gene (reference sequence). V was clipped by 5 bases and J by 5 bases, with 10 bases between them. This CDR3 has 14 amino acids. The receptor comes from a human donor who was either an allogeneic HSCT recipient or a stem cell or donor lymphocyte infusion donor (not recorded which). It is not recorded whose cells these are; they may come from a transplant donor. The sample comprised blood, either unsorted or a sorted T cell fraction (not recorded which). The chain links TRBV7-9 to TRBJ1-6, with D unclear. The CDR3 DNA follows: TGTGCCAGCAGCCCCGGCAAAAATAATTCACCCCTCCACTTT. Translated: CASSPGKNNSPLHF.